This paragraph covers one TCR beta chain sequence. Its cognate antigen is unknown. These data belong to a study of follicular helper T cells after annual influenza vaccination. The study, taken as a whole, reports: Day 7 ICOS+CD38+ clones later appeared mostly in ICOS-CD38- cTfh. Plasmablast frequency change correlated with clonality change in ICOS+CD38+ cTfh. Productive TCRB sequences came from only about 9-22% of cells.

This CDR3 is 15 amino acids long. Trimming took 5 bases from V and 4 from J, leaving 17 bases between them. From germline, CDR1 is SGHRS and CDR2 YFSETQ. Stated time point: 2015-2016 season, pre-vaccination. Profiled with immunoSEQ multiplex PCR; TCRdb holds only in-frame clones, not every one. Here the sample spans some 14,000 clones, more than 65% being singletons. This specimen was CXCR5- memory CD4+ T cells sorted from blood, taken on the day of influenza vaccination. The receptor was isolated from an adult who received the influenza vaccine. The chain uses TRBV5-1 and TRBJ2-3; D might be TRBD1 or TRBD2, each matching 6 bases. Written as DNA, the CDR3 is TGCGCCAGCAGGGAGGGGGTGGCCAATGCAGATACGCAGTATTTT. Its translation is CASREGVANADTQYF.